This is a list of T cell receptor beta chains from one sample in a study of shared clonotypes between healthy human individuals. TCRdb's table, derived via immunoSEQ multiplex PCR, lists solely in-frame clones and lacks some. The sample has some 360,000 clones, around four fifths seen once. Specimen: memory CD4+ T cells sorted from blood. These receptors all come from a man aged 25 to 45 in good health. Each CDR3 is given with its conserved first and last residue. D genes are given only for firm matches. Part of the rows lack a size; the others show once, few, many or a class for expanded clones.

clone_size j_call d_call v_call cdr3_nt cdr3_aa
once TRBJ2-7 TRBD1 TRBV5-1 TGCGCCAGCAGCTTGGGAATCTTGGACAGGGACCACGAGCAGTACTTC CASSLGILDRDHEQYF
NA TRBJ2-1 NA TRBV10-3 TGTGCCATCAGGACGCACACGAGCTCCTACAATGAGCAGTTCTTC CAIRTHTSSYNEQFF
NA TRBJ2-3 TRBD1 TRBV10-3 TGTGCCATCAGCGCCGGGACAGGGTCTTCAGATACGCAGTATTTT CAISAGTGSSDTQYF
NA TRBJ2-3 NA TRBV9 TGTGCCAGCAGCGTATACGACACAGATACGCAGTATTTT CASSVYDTDTQYF
NA TRBJ1-2 NA TRBV12-5 TGTGCTAGTGGTTCCCGCGGGGATGGCTACACCTTC CASGSRGDGYTF
NA TRBJ2-3 NA TRBV25-1 TGTGCCAGCAGTGAAGACTATTCCACAGATACGCAGTATTTT CASSEDYSTDTQYF
NA TRBJ2-1 NA TRBV6-6 TGTGCCAGCAGTTTCTCGGACGGATCCAATGAGCAGTTCTTC CASSFSDGSNEQFF
NA TRBJ2-1 NA TRBV7-9 TGTGCCAGCAGCTTATCCAGGGGTTCCCGGGGGTTCTTC CASSLSRGSRGFF
once TRBJ2-5 TRBD1 TRBV30 TGTGCCTGGAGAACAGGGGGTCAAAAGACCCAGTACTTC CAWRTGGQKTQYF
NA TRBJ2-2 NA TRBV28 TGTGCCAGCAGGGCCCCCCTGGAGCTGTTTTTT CASRAPLELFF
NA TRBJ2-5 NA TRBV7-2 TGTGCCAGCAGCTTCCAAGAGACCCAGTACTTC CASSFQETQYF
few TRBJ1-1 NA TRBV10-1 TGCGCCAGCAGTGTAAAGTCGAACACTGAAGCTTTCTTT CASSVKSNTEAFF
NA TRBJ2-4 NA TRBV15 TGTGCCACCAGCAGAGATGGACCGGGAGCGCTCATTCAGTACTTC CATSRDGPGALIQYF
NA TRBJ1-1 NA TRBV25-1 TGTGCCAGCAGTGACAGGGTCACTGAAGCTTTCTTT CASSDRVTEAFF
NA TRBJ2-5 TRBD2 TRBV25-1 TGTGCCAGCAATCGAGCTAGCGGACAAGAGACCCAGTACTTC CASNRASGQETQYF
NA TRBJ1-4 NA TRBV6-1 TGTGCCAGCTCAAGACAGTCTTTGGCTAATGAAAAACTGTTTTTT CASSRQSLANEKLFF
NA TRBJ2-7 NA TRBV10-2 TGCGCCAGCAGTGAGTCGGGACTTGGGACAGCTTCCTACGAGCAGTACTTC CASSESGLGTASYEQYF
NA TRBJ2-7 TRBD2 TRBV29-1 TGCAGCGGGCGAGGTGTAGCGGGAGCCGAGCAGTACTTC CSGRGVAGAEQYF
NA TRBJ2-1 TRBD2 TRBV7-2 TGTGCCAGCAGCCCCCGGACTAGCGGGAGGGGCAATGAGCAGTTCTTC CASSPRTSGRGNEQFF
NA TRBJ2-3 TRBD1 TRBV13 TGTGCCAGCAGCTCCCGGACAGGGGGCACAGATACGCAGTATTTT CASSSRTGGTDTQYF
NA TRBJ2-7 TRBD1 TRBV6-1 TGTGCCAGCAGTGGAACAGGGGGTTCCTACGAGCAGTACTTC CASSGTGGSYEQYF
NA TRBJ1-2 NA TRBV27 TGTGCCAGCAGTTTCAGGGAACGGGGCGGTGGCTACACCTTC CASSFRERGGGYTF
NA TRBJ2-5 TRBD2 TRBV7-9 TGTGCCAGCAGCTTAGGCACAGCTAGCGGCGGAGAGACCCAGTACTTC CASSLGTASGGETQYF
once TRBJ2-7 TRBD2 TRBV2 TGTGCCACGACCGGGACTACCTGGACCTACGAGCAGTACTTC CATTGTTWTYEQYF
few TRBJ2-1 TRBD2 TRBV7-9 TGTGCCAGCAGCCCCCTTTCCGGGGGGGGTGGAGAGCAGTTCTTC CASSPLSGGGGEQFF
NA TRBJ1-2 TRBD1 TRBV28 TGTGCCAGCAGTTATCAGGACAGGGTCCTATATGGCTACACCTTC CASSYQDRVLYGYTF
NA TRBJ2-1 TRBD2 TRBV7-2 TGTGCCAGCAGCATGGGACTAGCGGGAGACAATGAGCAGTTCTTC CASSMGLAGDNEQFF
NA TRBJ2-4 NA TRBV7-2 TGTGCCAGCAGCGATCAGATCGGAAACATTCAGTACTTC CASSDQIGNIQYF
NA TRBJ2-6 TRBD1 TRBV5-8 TGTGCCAGCAGCGGAAGGGACAGTTCTATAGCGGGGGCCAACGTCCTGACTTTC CASSGRDSSIAGANVLTF
NA TRBJ2-7 NA TRBV29-1 TGCAGCGTTAGCGACTCCTACGAGCAGTACTTC CSVSDSYEQYF
NA TRBJ2-7 TRBD1 TRBV10-3 TGTGCCATCAGTGGGGACAGGGTATTTTTCCACGAGCAGTACTTC CAISGDRVFFHEQYF
NA TRBJ2-5 NA TRBV5-6 TGTGCCAGCAGCCCTCTGACGGGCGAGACCCAGTACTTC CASSPLTGETQYF
NA TRBJ2-2 NA TRBV11-2 TGTGCCAGCAGCCCCGTAGGCCTCTTCCGGGGAAACACCGGGGAGCTGTTTTTT CASSPVGLFRGNTGELFF
NA TRBJ2-7 TRBD2 TRBV18 TGTGCCAGCTCACCACAGTCCGGGACTAGTTTGCGCGAGCAGTACTTC CASSPQSGTSLREQYF
NA TRBJ2-5 TRBD1 TRBV5-1 TGCGCCAGCAGCTTTCCAGGGGGAGAGACCCAGTACTTC CASSFPGGETQYF
NA TRBJ1-5 NA TRBV19 TGTGCCAGTAGTATCGGGGGGTTTGGCAATCAGCCCCAGCATTTT CASSIGGFGNQPQHF
NA TRBJ1-5 TRBD1 TRBV6-1 TGTGCCAGCAGTGGACAAGGGGGCCGGCGGCCCCAGCATTTT CASSGQGGRRPQHF
NA TRBJ1-1 TRBD1 TRBV10-2 TGCGCCAGCAAGGGACAGGGCCCCACTGAAGCTTTCTTT CASKGQGPTEAFF
NA TRBJ2-1 NA TRBV28 TGTGCCAGCAGCCCCACTCAGGGGTACAATGAGCAGTTCTTC CASSPTQGYNEQFF
NA TRBJ1-5 NA TRBV6-6 TGTGCCAGCAGTTACGACAGAAATCAGCCCCAGCATTTT CASSYDRNQPQHF
NA TRBJ2-1 TRBD2 TRBV2 TGTGCCAGTCGGACTAGCGCCAACAATGAGCAGTTCTTC CASRTSANNEQFF
few TRBJ2-7 NA TRBV27 TGTGCCAGCAGTCGAACAGGGAACGAGCAGTACTTC CASSRTGNEQYF
NA TRBJ2-7 TRBD2 TRBV11-2 TGTGCCAGCAGCTTAGATGAGCGGGAGGGCCTATTCTCCGAGCAGTACTTC CASSLDEREGLFSEQYF
NA TRBJ2-5 NA TRBV25-1 TGTGCCAGCGGTGAGGATTGGGGCAGGAAGACCCAGTACTTC CASGEDWGRKTQYF
NA TRBJ2-7 NA TRBV6-1 TGTGCCAGCAGCCCGTTATCGTATCTGAGGGCCCAGTACTTC CASSPLSYLRAQYF
once TRBJ2-1 NA TRBV28 TGTGCCAGCAGTTTATTTGGCAGGGGGGGATACAATGAGCAGTTCTTC CASSLFGRGGYNEQFF
NA TRBJ1-1 NA TRBV19 TGTGCCAGTGCACCCTCCGGGACGGGGGCTTTCTTT CASAPSGTGAFF
NA TRBJ1-4 NA TRBV7-8 TGTGCCAGCAGCTCCGTAGGAGGGGGTTATGAAAAACTGTTTTTT CASSSVGGGYEKLFF
NA TRBJ1-5 NA TRBV30 TGTGCCTGCCGGGACCTCAATCAGCCCCAGCATTTT CACRDLNQPQHF
once TRBJ2-4 NA TRBV10-3 TGTGCCATCGCTAATGGGCTTGGGTACATTCAGTACTTC CAIANGLGYIQYF
many TRBJ2-3 NA TRBV5-5 TGTGCCAGCAGCTTGGCCCCAAGCACAGATACGCAGTATTTT CASSLAPSTDTQYF
NA TRBJ2-2 TRBD2 TRBV9 TGTGCCAGCAGCGTAGACGCGGGAGTGAACACCGGGGAGCTGTTTTTT CASSVDAGVNTGELFF
NA TRBJ2-1 TRBD2 TRBV6-5 TGTGCCAGCAGACTGGGACTAGCGGGAGAGGGCGAGCAGTTCTTC CASRLGLAGEGEQFF
NA TRBJ2-3 TRBD2 TRBV5-1 TGCGCCAGCAGCTTAGCGGGAGGACGAGATACGCAGTATTTT CASSLAGGRDTQYF
NA TRBJ1-1 NA TRBV5-1 TGCGCCAGCAGTAAGAGCACGGGATTGAACACTGAAGCTTTCTTT CASSKSTGLNTEAFF